Listed below are T cell receptor beta chains from one sample, sequenced in a study of CD8 T cell repertoires and HIV-1 epitope variants. Using immunoSEQ multiplex PCR, the repertoire was profiled, and TCRdb retains in-frame clones only, with some absent. The sample carries tens of thousands of clones, just under 75% recorded once. The sample taken for sequencing was uncultured baseline CD8+ T cells from peripheral blood mononuclear cells (PBMCs). All receptors come from a male donor with HIV. Each CDR3 is given with its conserved first and last residue. The D gene is left open where the match is weak. Clone size is given for some rows only: seen once, a few or many times, or a class if the clone is expanded.

>NA|TRBJ2-7|13|NA|TRBV7-9
CASSPPTSYEQYF
TGTGCCAGCAGTCCCCCGACATCCTACGAGCAGTACTTC
>TRBD2|TRBJ2-5|16|NA|TRBV2
CASSDGLAGGQETQYF
TGTGCCAGCAGCGACGGACTAGCGGGGGGGCAAGAGACCCAGTACTTC
>NA|TRBJ2-5|13|medium-sized|TRBV5-1
CASSLEGQGTQYF
TGCGCCAGCAGCTTGGAGGGGCAGGGGACCCAGTACTTC
>NA|TRBJ2-7|14|NA|TRBV7-9
CASSLAGSIYEQYF
TGTGCCAGCAGCTTAGCGGGTTCGATCTACGAGCAGTACTTC
>NA|TRBJ1-4|13|NA|TRBV18
CASSPGPTEKLFF
TGTGCCAGCTCACCAGGGCCTACGGAAAAACTGTTTTTT
>TRBD1|TRBJ2-5|16|NA|TRBV5-1
CASSAWTGGDGETQYF
TGCGCCAGCAGCGCCTGGACAGGGGGCGATGGAGAGACCCAGTACTTC
>NA|TRBJ2-1|13|NA|TRBV5-6
CASSFTTYNEQFF
TGTGCCAGCAGCTTTACAACTTACAATGAGCAGTTCTTC
>NA|TRBJ2-5|14|NA|TRBV5-1
CASSLSGAQETQYF
TGCGCCAGCAGCTTGAGTGGGGCCCAAGAGACCCAGTACTTC
>TRBD1|TRBJ2-3|14|NA|TRBV5-4
CASSIRGPADTQYF
TGTGCCAGCAGCATCAGGGGGCCGGCAGATACGCAGTATTTT
>TRBD1|TRBJ1-2|12|few|TRBV2
CASSGQGNGYTF
TGTGCCAGCAGTGGACAGGGGAATGGCTACACCTTC
>NA|TRBJ2-7|17|NA|TRBV5-1
CASSLPPVGRSSYEQYF
TGCGCCAGCAGCTTGCCCCCAGTGGGCCGGAGCTCCTACGAGCAGTACTTC
>TRBD1|TRBJ1-4|15|NA|TRBV5-1
CASSRDSATNEKLFF
TGCGCCAGCAGCAGGGACAGTGCAACTAATGAAAAACTGTTTTTT
>TRBD1|TRBJ1-1|15|NA|TRBV10-3
CAISERGQGRTEAFF
TGTGCCATCAGTGAGCGTGGACAGGGTAGGACTGAAGCTTTCTTT
>NA|TRBJ1-5|16|NA|TRBV6-5
CASSYIGAGAGQPQHF
TGTGCCAGCAGCTACATCGGGGCAGGGGCTGGGCAGCCCCAGCATTTT
>TRBD2|TRBJ2-5|14|NA|TRBV28
CASSLPRGGETQYF
TGTGCCAGCAGCCTCCCGAGGGGAGGGGAGACCCAGTACTTC
>NA|TRBJ1-5|14|NA|TRBV18
CASSPEGKGQPQHF
TGTGCCAGCTCACCAGAGGGGAAAGGGCAGCCCCAGCATTTT
>TRBD2|TRBJ2-3|15|NA|TRBV7-9
CASHRASGRAHTQYF
TGTGCCAGCCACCGGGCTAGCGGGAGAGCACATACGCAGTATTTT